This is a list of T cell receptor beta chains from one sample in a study of CD8+CD57+ T cells in acquired aplastic anemia. One entry per CDR3 protein results from TCRdb running MiXCR on the reads. The table lists roughly 150,000 distinct CDR3 sequences, around half of them singletons. Sequenced sample: sorted CD4+, CD8+, or CD8+CD57+ T cells (not recorded which) from PBMCs. These receptor sequences come from a human donor with aplastic anemia. Each CDR3 is given with its conserved first and last residue. Fields, in order: clone size, V gene, J gene, D gene, CDR3 protein, CDR3 DNA. D genes are given only for firm matches. Clone size appears in some rows only: once, few, many, or a class for an expanded clone.

clone size: .; V gene: TRBV10-1; J gene: TRBJ2-1; D gene: .; CDR3 protein: CASSAYGTEQFF; CDR3 DNA: TGCGCCAGCAGCGCTTATGGGACAGAGCAGTTCTTC
clone size: many; V gene: TRBV20-1; J gene: TRBJ2-1; D gene: .; CDR3 protein: CSARDEWRVDEQFF; CDR3 DNA: TGCAGTGCTAGAGATGAGTGGAGGGTCGATGAGCAGTTCTTC
clone size: many; V gene: TRBV10-1; J gene: TRBJ2-4; D gene: TRBD1; CDR3 protein: CASSAPRQGWPKNIQYF; CDR3 DNA: TGCGCCAGCAGCGCCCCTCGACAGGGTTGGCCCAAAAACATTCAGTACTTC
clone size: .; V gene: TRBV24-1; J gene: TRBJ1-2; D gene: .; CDR3 protein: CAKQGYTF; CDR3 DNA: TGTGCCAAACAGGGCTACACCTTC
clone size: .; V gene: TRBV15; J gene: TRBJ2-7; D gene: .; CDR3 protein: CATSIPGPYEQYF; CDR3 DNA: TGTGCCACCAGCATCCCGGGCCCCTACGAGCAGTACTTC
clone size: many; V gene: TRBV7-9; J gene: TRBJ2-5; D gene: TRBD1; CDR3 protein: CASSETQGMSETQYF; CDR3 DNA: TGTGCCAGCAGCGAAACACAGGGGATGAGTGAGACCCAGTACTTC
clone size: few; V gene: TRBV29-1; J gene: TRBJ1-2; D gene: TRBD1; CDR3 protein: CSVPRTGEYGYTF; CDR3 DNA: TGCAGCGTACCAAGGACAGGCGAATATGGCTACACCTTC
clone size: many; V gene: TRBV9; J gene: TRBJ2-5; D gene: TRBD2; CDR3 protein: CASSVGWLAGGPEETQYF; CDR3 DNA: TGTGCCAGCAGCGTAGGTTGGCTAGCGGGGGGGCCCGAGGAGACCCAGTACTTC
clone size: many; V gene: TRBV6-5; J gene: TRBJ1-1; D gene: TRBD1; CDR3 protein: CASSYAYRGRNTEAFF; CDR3 DNA: TGTGCCAGCAGTTACGCGTACAGGGGTAGAAACACTGAAGCTTTCTTT
clone size: many; V gene: TRBV19; J gene: TRBJ1-1; D gene: .; CDR3 protein: CASSTDRLGDTEAFF; CDR3 DNA: TGTGCCAGTAGTACCGACCGTTTGGGGGACACTGAAGCTTTCTTT
clone size: .; V gene: TRBV20-1; J gene: TRBJ2-5; D gene: TRBD2; CDR3 protein: CSASRTSGRALQETQYF; CDR3 DNA: TGCAGTGCTTCCCGGACTAGCGGGAGGGCCCTCCAAGAGACCCAGTACTTC
clone size: many; V gene: TRBV6-5; J gene: TRBJ2-3; D gene: TRBD2; CDR3 protein: CASSSTSGKTDTQYF; CDR3 DNA: TGTGCCAGCAGTTCAACTAGCGGGAAGACAGATACGCAGTATTTT
clone size: .; V gene: TRBV29-1; J gene: TRBJ2-5; D gene: .; CDR3 protein: CSVDGGAEETQCF; CDR3 DNA: TGCAGCGTTGATGGGGGGGCGGAAGAGACCCAGTGCTTC
clone size: .; V gene: TRBV10-1; J gene: TRBJ2-7; D gene: .; CDR3 protein: CADRVGSLWEQYF; CDR3 DNA: TGCGCCGACCGGGTAGGTTCACTATGGGAGCAGTACTTC
clone size: .; V gene: TRBV7-2; J gene: TRBJ2-7; D gene: .; CDR3 protein: CASTYGYEQYF; CDR3 DNA: TGTGCCAGCACCTACGGCTACGAGCAGTACTTC
clone size: .; V gene: TRBV19; J gene: TRBJ1-5; D gene: TRBD1; CDR3 protein: CASSFGTGRPQHF; CDR3 DNA: TGTGCCAGTAGCTTTGGGACAGGGAGGCCCCAGCATTTT
clone size: .; V gene: TRBV2; J gene: TRBJ2-7; D gene: TRBD1; CDR3 protein: CASRPGQRLAYEQYF; CDR3 DNA: TGTGCCAGCAGACCGGGACAGCGACTGGCCTACGAGCAATACTTC
clone size: .; V gene: TRBV19; J gene: TRBJ2-3; D gene: TRBD2; CDR3 protein: CASSAHTSGGADTQYF; CDR3 DNA: TGTGCCAGTAGTGCCCATACTAGCGGGGGGGCAGATACGCAGTATTTT
clone size: many; V gene: TRBV11-3; J gene: TRBJ1-1; D gene: .; CDR3 protein: CASSFGQSNTEAFF; CDR3 DNA: TGTGCCAGCAGCTTTGGACAGTCGAACACTGAAGCTTTCTTT
clone size: few; V gene: TRBV2; J gene: TRBJ1-5; D gene: TRBD1; CDR3 protein: CASRDRVGNQPQHF; CDR3 DNA: TGTGCCAGCAGGGACAGGGTAGGCAATCAGCCCCAGCATTTT
clone size: many; V gene: TRBV30; J gene: TRBJ1-6; D gene: .; CDR3 protein: CAWSVQGSYNSPLHF; CDR3 DNA: TGTGCCTGGAGTGTTCAGGGATCCTATAATTCACCCCTCCACTTT